This TCR beta chain was retrieved from a study of T cell responses to AZD1222 COVID-19 vaccine. Clones were sequenced by immunoSEQ multiplex PCR, and TCRdb holds only the in-frame ones, with some missing. The profile shows over 150,000 clones, about 90% of them singletons. The V and J ends lost 2 bases and 2 bases respectively, with 3 bases between them. Germline V gene lookup returns CDR1 SQVTM and CDR2 ANQGSEA. The length of the CDR3 is 11 residues. The genes are TRBV29-1 and TRBJ1-1; D is unresolved. The sample was peripheral blood, taken on day 0 of AZD1222 vaccination. The origin of this receptor is an adult in good health. The CDR3 DNA reads as TGCAGCGTTGAACCAAACACTGAAGCTTTCTTT. Translation gives CSVEPNTEAFF.